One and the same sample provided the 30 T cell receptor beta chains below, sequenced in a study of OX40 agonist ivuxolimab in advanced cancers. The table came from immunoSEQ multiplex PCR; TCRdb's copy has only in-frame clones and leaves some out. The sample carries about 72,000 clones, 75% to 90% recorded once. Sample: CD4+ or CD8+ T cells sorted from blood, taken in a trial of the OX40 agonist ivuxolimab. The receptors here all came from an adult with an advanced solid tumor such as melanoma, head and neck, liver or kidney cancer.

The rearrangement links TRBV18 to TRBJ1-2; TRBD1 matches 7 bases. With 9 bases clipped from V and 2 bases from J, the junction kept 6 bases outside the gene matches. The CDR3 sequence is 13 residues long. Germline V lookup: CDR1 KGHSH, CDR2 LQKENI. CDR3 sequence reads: CASGEGQNYGYTF. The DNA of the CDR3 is TGTGCCAGTGGAGAGGGACAGAACTATGGCTACACCTTC.

CDR3 sequence: CASSGGQAGRTQYF. DNA of the CDR3: TGTGCCAGCAGTGGTGGCCAGGCGGGGAGAACCCAGTACTTC. This chain links TRBV2 with TRBJ2-5; possible D gene TRBD2, 6 bases. The V and J ends lost 4 bases and 8 bases respectively, with 17 bases between them. This CDR3 has 14 residues. Germline CDR1 reads SNHLY; CDR2 reads FYNNEI.

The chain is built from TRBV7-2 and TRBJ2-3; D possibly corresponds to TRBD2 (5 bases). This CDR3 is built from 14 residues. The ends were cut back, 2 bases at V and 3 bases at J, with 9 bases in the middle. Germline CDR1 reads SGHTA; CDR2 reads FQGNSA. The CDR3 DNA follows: TGTGCCAGCAGCTTATTGACGGGAACAGATACGCAGTATTTT. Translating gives CASSLLTGTDTQYF.

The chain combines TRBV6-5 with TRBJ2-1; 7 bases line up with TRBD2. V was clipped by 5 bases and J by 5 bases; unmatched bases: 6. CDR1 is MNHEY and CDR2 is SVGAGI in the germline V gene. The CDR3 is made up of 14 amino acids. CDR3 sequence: CASSTSVRDNEQFF. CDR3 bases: TGTGCCAGCAGTACTAGCGTGAGAGACAATGAGCAGTTCTTC.

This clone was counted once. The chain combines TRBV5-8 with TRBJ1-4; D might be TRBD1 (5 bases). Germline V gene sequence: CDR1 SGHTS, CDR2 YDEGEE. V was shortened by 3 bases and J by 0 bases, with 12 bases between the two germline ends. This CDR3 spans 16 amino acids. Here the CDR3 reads CASSWRGLATNEKLFF. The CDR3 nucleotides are TGTGCCAGCAGCTGGCGGGGACTTGCAACTAATGAAAAACTGTTTTTT.

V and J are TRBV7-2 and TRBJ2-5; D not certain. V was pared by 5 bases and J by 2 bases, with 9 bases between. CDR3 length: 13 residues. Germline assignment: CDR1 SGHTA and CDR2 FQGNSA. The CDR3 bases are TGTGCCAGCAGCCTCAGCGCTCAAGAGACCCAGTACTTC. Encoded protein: CASSLSAQETQYF.

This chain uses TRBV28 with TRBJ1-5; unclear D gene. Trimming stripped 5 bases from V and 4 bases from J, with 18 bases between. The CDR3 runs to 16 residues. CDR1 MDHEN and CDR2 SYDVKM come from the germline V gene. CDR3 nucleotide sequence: TGTGCCAGCAGTCCTAGACTCGATCTGGGGAATCAGCCCCAGCATTTT. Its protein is CASSPRLDLGNQPQHF.

This CDR3 reads CAIRNGQGEAYEQYF. DNA of the CDR3: TGTGCCATCAGAAACGGCCAGGGAGAAGCCTACGAGCAGTACTTC. V and J are TRBV10-3 and TRBJ2-7; D assignment may be TRBD1 or TRBD2 (5 bases each). Trimming pared 6 bases from V and 2 bases from J, leaving 17 bases between. The CDR3 totals 15 residues. Per the germline V gene, CDR1 is ENHRY and CDR2 is SYGVKD.

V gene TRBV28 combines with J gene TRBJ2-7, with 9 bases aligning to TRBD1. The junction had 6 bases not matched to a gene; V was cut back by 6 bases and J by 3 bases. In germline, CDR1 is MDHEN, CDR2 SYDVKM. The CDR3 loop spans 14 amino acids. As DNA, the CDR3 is TGTGCCAGCAGATCCGGGGACAGGGTCTACGAGCAGTACTTC. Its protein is CASRSGDRVYEQYF.

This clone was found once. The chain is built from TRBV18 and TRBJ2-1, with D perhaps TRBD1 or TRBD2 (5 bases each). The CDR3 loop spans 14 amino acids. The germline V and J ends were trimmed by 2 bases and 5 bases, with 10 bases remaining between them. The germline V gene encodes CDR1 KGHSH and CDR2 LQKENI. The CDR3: CASSPWDGDNEQFF. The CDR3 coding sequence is TGTGCCAGCTCACCATGGGACGGGGACAATGAGCAGTTCTTC. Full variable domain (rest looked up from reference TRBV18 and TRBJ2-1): NAGVMQNPRHLVRRRGQEARLRCSPMKGHSHVYWYRQLPEEGLKFMVYLQKENIIDESGMPKERFSAEFPKEGPSILRIQQVVRGDSAAYFCASSPWDGDNEQFFGPGTRLTVL.

The CDR3, as DNA: TGTGCCAGCAGTGAGATTGACAGGGGTGGCAATCAGCCCCAGCATTTT. Protein sequence: CASSEIDRGGNQPQHF. The V and J genes are TRBV2 and TRBJ1-5, with 8 bases lining up with TRBD1. The germline V gene has CDR1 SNHLY and CDR2 FYNNEI. V lost 3 bases, J lost 2 bases, and 6 bases stayed unmatched. The length of the CDR3 is 16 residues.

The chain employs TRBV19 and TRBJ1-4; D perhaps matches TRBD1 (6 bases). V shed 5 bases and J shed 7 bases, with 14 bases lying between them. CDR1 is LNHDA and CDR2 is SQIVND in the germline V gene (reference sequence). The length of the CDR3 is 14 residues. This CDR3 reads CASSSGGLGEKLFF. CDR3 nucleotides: TGTGCCAGTAGTTCGGGGGGGCTGGGTGAAAAACTGTTTTTT.

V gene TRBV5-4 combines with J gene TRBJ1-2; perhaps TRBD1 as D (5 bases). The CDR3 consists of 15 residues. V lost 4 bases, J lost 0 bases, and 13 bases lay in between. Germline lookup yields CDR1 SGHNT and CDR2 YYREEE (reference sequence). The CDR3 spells CASSRPGGTNYGYTF. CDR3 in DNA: TGTGCCAGCAGCCGACCGGGGGGGACTAACTATGGCTACACCTTC.

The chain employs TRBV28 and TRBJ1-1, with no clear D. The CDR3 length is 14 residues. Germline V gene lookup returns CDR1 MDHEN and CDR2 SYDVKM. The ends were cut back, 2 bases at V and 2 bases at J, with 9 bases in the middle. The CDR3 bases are TGTGCCAGCAGTTTAGGTCGGGCCAACACTGAAGCTTTCTTT. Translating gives CASSLGRANTEAFF.

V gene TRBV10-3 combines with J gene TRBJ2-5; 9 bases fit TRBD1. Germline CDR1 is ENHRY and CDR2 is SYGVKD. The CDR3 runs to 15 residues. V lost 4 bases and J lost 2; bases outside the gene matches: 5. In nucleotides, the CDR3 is TGTGCCATCAGTGTGGGACAGGGCCAGCAAGAGACCCAGTACTTC. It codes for CAISVGQGQQETQYF.

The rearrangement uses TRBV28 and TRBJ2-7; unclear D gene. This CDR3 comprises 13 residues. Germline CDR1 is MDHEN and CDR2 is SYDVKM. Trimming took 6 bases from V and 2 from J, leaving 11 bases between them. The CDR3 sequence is CASSLRPPYEQYF. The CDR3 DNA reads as TGTGCCAGCAGCCTCCGGCCTCCCTACGAGCAGTACTTC.

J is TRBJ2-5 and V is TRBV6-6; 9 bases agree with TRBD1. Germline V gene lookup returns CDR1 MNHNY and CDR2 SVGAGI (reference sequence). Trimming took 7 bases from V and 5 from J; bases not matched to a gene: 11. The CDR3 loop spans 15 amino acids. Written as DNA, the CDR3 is TGTGCCAGCACCATACAGGGGGCGAATTGGGAGACCCAGTACTTC. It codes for CASTIQGANWETQYF.

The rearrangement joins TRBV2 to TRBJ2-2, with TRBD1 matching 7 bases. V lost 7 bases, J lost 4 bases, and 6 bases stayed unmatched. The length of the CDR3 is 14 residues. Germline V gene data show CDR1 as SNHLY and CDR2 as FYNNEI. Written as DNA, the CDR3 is TGTGCCAGCAATAAGGGGGCGAGCACCGGGGAGCTGTTTTTT. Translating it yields CASNKGASTGELFF.

The chain's CDR3 is CATRPGGQETQYF. For the CDR3, the DNA is TGTGCCACCCGACCCGGTGGGCAAGAGACCCAGTACTTC. V is TRBV6-5 and J is TRBJ2-5; no clear D. The CDR3 contains 13 residues. Trimming removed 10 bases from V and 2 bases from J, with 14 bases in between. CDR1 is MNHEY, CDR2 SVGAGI, per germline.

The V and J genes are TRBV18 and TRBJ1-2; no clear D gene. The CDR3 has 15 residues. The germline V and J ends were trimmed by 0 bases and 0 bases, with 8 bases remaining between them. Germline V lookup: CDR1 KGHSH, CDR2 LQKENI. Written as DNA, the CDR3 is TGTGCCAGCTCACCACCCGGGAAAGCTAACTATGGCTACACCTTC. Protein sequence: CASSPPGKANYGYTF.

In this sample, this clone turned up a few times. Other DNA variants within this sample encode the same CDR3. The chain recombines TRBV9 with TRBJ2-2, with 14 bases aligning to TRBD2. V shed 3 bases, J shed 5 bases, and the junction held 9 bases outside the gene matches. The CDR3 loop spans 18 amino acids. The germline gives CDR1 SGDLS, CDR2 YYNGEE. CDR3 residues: CASSAPGLAGVGTGELFF. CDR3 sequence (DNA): TGTGCCAGCAGCGCGCCGGGACTAGCGGGAGTAGGGACCGGGGAGCTGTTTTTT.

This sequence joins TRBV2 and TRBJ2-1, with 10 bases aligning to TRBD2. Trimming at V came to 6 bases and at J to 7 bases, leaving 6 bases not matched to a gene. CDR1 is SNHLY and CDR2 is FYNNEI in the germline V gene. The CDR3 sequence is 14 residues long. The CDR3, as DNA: TGTGCCAGCAGCCCCGGGACTAGCGTTAATGAGCAGTTCTTC. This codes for CASSPGTSVNEQFF.

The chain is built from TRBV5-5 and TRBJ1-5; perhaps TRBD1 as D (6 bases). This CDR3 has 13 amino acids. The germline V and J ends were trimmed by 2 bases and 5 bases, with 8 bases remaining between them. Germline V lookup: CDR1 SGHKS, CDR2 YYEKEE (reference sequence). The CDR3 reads CASSLQGDQPQHF. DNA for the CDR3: TGTGCCAGCAGCTTACAGGGAGATCAGCCCCAGCATTTT.

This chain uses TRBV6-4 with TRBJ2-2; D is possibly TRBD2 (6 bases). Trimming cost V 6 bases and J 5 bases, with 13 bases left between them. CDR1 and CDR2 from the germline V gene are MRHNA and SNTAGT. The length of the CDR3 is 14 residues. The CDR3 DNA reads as TGTGCCAGCAGAAGGGACTTCTCTACCGGGGAGCTGTTTTTT. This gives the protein CASRRDFSTGELFF.

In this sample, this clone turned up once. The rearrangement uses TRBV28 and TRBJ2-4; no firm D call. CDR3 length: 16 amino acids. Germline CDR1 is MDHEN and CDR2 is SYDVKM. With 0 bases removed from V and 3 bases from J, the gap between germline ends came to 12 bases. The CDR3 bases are TGTGCCAGCAGTTTATGGTCGGCAGACGGCAAAAACATTCAGTACTTC. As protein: CASSLWSADGKNIQYF.

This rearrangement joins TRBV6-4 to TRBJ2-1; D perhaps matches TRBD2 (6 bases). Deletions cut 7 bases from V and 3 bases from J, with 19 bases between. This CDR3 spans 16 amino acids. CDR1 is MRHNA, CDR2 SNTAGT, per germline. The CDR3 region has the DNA TGTGCCAGCAAGCGCGGGGCAATAAGGATCTACAATGAGCAGTTCTTC. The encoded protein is CASKRGAIRIYNEQFF.

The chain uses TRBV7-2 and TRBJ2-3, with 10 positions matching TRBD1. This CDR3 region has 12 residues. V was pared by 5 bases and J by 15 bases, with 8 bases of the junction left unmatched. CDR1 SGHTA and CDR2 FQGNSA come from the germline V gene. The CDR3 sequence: CASSPRQGARYF. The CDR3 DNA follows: TGTGCCAGCAGCCCCCGACAGGGGGCGCGTTATTTT.

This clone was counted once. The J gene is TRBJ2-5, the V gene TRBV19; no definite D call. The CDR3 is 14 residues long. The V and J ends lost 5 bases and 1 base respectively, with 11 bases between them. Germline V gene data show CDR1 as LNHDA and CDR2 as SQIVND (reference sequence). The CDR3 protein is CASSPRTSQETQYF. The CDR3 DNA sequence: TGTGCCAGTAGTCCAAGGACCAGCCAAGAGACCCAGTACTTC. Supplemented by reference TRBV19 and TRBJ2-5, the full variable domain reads DGGITQSPKYLFRKEGQNVTLSCEQNLNHDAMYWYRQDPGQGLRLIYYSQIVNDFQKGDIAEGYSVSREKKESFPLTVTSAQKNPTAFYLCASSPRTSQETQYFGPGTRLLVL.

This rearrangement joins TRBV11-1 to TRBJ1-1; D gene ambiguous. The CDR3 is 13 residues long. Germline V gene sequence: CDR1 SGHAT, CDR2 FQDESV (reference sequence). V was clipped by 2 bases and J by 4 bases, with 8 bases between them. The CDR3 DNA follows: TGTGCCAGCAGCTTACAGGCAGGCACTGAAGCTTTCTTT. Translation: CASSLQAGTEAFF.

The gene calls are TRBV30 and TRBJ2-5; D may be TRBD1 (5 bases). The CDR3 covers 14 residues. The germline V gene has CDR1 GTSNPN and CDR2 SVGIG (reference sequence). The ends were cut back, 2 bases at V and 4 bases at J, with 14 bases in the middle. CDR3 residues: CAWSPRLGAETQYF. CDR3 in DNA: TGTGCCTGGAGTCCCCGGTTAGGGGCAGAGACCCAGTACTTC. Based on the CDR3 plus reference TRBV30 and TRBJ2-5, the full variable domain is SQTIHQWPATLVQPVGSPLSLECTVEGTSNPNLYWYRQAAGRGLQLLFYSVGIGQISSEVPQNLSASRPQDRQFILSSKKLLLSDSGFYLCAWSPRLGAETQYFGPGTRLLVL.